These 12 T cell receptor beta chains came from one sample sequenced in a study of radiotherapy plus CTLA-4 blockade in lung cancer. Libraries were prepared by immunoSEQ multiplex PCR; TCRdb keeps only in-frame clonotypes and omits some of them. There are 110,000 or so clones in the sample; 65% to 85% occur only once, and roughly 5.2% lies in the top ten. The sequencing used peripheral blood, collected from a patient treated with radiotherapy plus ipilimumab. The origin of the receptors is a human donor with non-small cell lung cancer who had a partial response to radiotherapy plus ipilimumab.

The rearrangement links TRBV4-3 to TRBJ1-1; TRBD1 might be the D (6 bases). V gave up 1 base and J gave up 0 bases, with 15 bases separating them. The CDR3 is 17 residues long. Germline V gives CDR1 LGHNA, CDR2 YSLEER. The CDR3 loop reads CASSQARGAGLNTEAFF. The CDR3 DNA follows: TGCGCCAGCAGCCAAGCCCGGGGGGCCGGCTTGAACACTGAAGCTTTCTTT.

The chain employs TRBV4-1 and TRBJ2-5; possible D gene TRBD1, 6 bases. V lost 2 bases, J lost 4 bases, and 11 bases lay in between. CDR3 length: 14 residues. In germline, CDR1 is MGHRA, CDR2 YSYEKL. Here the CDR3 DNA reads TGCGCCAGCAGCCAATTAGGGGGAACAGAGACCCAGTACTTC. Its translation is CASSQLGGTETQYF.

V gene TRBV5-6 combines with J gene TRBJ1-3; D perhaps matches TRBD1 (6 bases). CDR3 length: 16 amino acids. V was cut by 5 bases and J by 1 base, with 16 bases left in between. Germline V gene sequence: CDR1 SGHDT, CDR2 YYEEEE. The CDR3 DNA reads as TGTGCCAGCAGTCCTGATCTTGGACAGTCTGGAAACACCATATATTTT. Translated, it gives CASSPDLGQSGNTIYF.

V is TRBV6-1 and J is TRBJ2-2; D unresolved. The germline V gene has CDR1 MNHNS and CDR2 SASEGT. This CDR3 region has 14 residues. The V end was cut by 2 bases, the J end by 0 bases, with 4 bases between. The CDR3 bases are TGTGCCAGCAGTGAAATAGCGAACACCGGGGAGCTGTTTTTT. This encodes CASSEIANTGELFF.

This clone was counted between two and nine times. The chain links TRBV11-3 to TRBJ2-7; 11 bases line up with TRBD2. Germline V lookup: CDR1 SGHNT, CDR2 YENEEA. After removal of 5 bases from V and 6 bases from J, the junction contained 6 bases not matched to a gene. The CDR3 totals 14 residues. The CDR3 coding sequence is TGTGCCAGCAGCCGTGGCACTAGCGGGAGCGAGCAGTACTTC. This codes for CASSRGTSGSEQYF.

The chain joins TRBV6-5 to TRBJ2-7; the D is unclear. V was cut by 5 bases and J by 4 bases, with 18 bases left in between. The germline CDR1 and CDR2 sequences are MNHEY and SVGAGI. This CDR3 is built from 15 residues. CDR3 DNA: TGTGCCAGCAGTAAGCGCGTAGGCCATCTATACGAGCAGTACTTC. Its protein product is CASSKRVGHLYEQYF.

The chain has TRBV5-5 and TRBJ2-3; 9 bases map to TRBD2. The CDR3 length is 20 residues. The germline V gene has CDR1 SGHKS and CDR2 YYEKEE (reference sequence). With 0 bases clipped from V and 0 bases from J, the junction kept 14 bases outside the gene matches. The CDR3 DNA reads TGTGCCAGCAGCTTGGCCGATAGCGGGAGTTGGTGGGCGAGCACAGATACGCAGTATTTT. Its protein is CASSLADSGSWWASTDTQYF.

V is TRBV5-4 and J is TRBJ2-5; the match to TRBD1 covers 8 bases. Germline values: CDR1 SGHNT, CDR2 YYREEE (reference sequence). V lost 3 bases to trimming and J lost 1 base; unmatched junction nucleotides: 2. The CDR3 consists of 14 residues. The CDR3 reads CASSSGQGQETQYF. In DNA form, the CDR3 reads TGTGCCAGCAGCTCCGGACAGGGCCAAGAGACCCAGTACTTC.

The CDR3 spells CASSTIRLAGSENEQFF. The CDR3 nucleotides read TGTGCCAGCAGCACTATCAGACTAGCGGGATCGGAGAATGAGCAGTTCTTC. The chain carries TRBV28 and TRBJ2-1; the match to TRBD2 covers 11 bases. Germline CDR1 is MDHEN and CDR2 is SYDVKM. The CDR3 sequence is 17 residues long. The V segment lost 6 bases and the J segment 7 bases; nucleotides outside the gene matches: 14.

The chain has TRBV7-3 and TRBJ2-1, with a possible D match to TRBD2 (5 bases). V was cut by 8 bases and J by 7 bases, with 15 bases left in between. From germline, CDR1 is SGHTA and CDR2 FQGTGA. The CDR3 extends over 13 amino acids. The CDR3 here is CASASGIANEQFF. CDR3 DNA: TGTGCCAGCGCGTCCGGGATAGCTAATGAGCAGTTCTTC.

The chain is built from TRBV6-5 and TRBJ1-2, with unresolved D. The germline gives CDR1 MNHEY, CDR2 SVGAGI. Trimming took 4 bases from V and 5 from J, leaving 14 bases between them. The CDR3 is 14 residues long. DNA of the CDR3: TGTGCCAGCAGTTCCACAGCCTTATGGTATGGCTACACCTTC. Protein: CASSSTALWYGYTF.

This chain joins TRBV19 and TRBJ2-4, with TRBD1 identical over 9 bases. The CDR3 length is 15 residues. Germline trimming cut 7 bases from V and 9 bases from J; bases unmatched to any gene: 13. Per germline, CDR1 LNHDA and CDR2 SQIVND (reference sequence). As DNA, the CDR3 is TGTGCCAGTATGGTCAGGACAGGGGCGGAGATCATTCAGTACTTC. Translation gives CASMVRTGAEIIQYF.